A selection of T cell receptor beta chains follows, all from one sample in a study of T cells after yellow fever vaccination. One entry per CDR3 protein results from TCRdb running MiXCR on the 5' RACE reads. The table shows a few hundred thousand distinct CDR3 sequences, with approximately 18% occurring only once. The sample was PBMCs, taken before the yellow fever booster vaccination. These TCRs come from a man younger than 35 who received the YFV17D yellow fever vaccine. CDR3s include the opening cysteine and the closing phenylalanine or tryptophan. Fields, in order: CDR3 protein, CDR3 DNA, D gene, V gene, J gene, clone size. D genes are given only for firm matches. The listing skips clone size in some rows; elsewhere it reads once, few, many or a size class.

CASSPRQGGETQYF	TGTGCCAGCAGCCCTCGACAGGGCGGAGAGACCCAGTACTTC	TRBD1	TRBV9	TRBJ2-5	many
CASSFSPNYGYTF	TGTGCCAGCAGTTTTAGCCCTAACTATGGCTACACCTTC	NA	TRBV27	TRBJ1-2	few
CASSYPTDNQETQYF	TGTGCCAGCAGTTACCCAACCGACAACCAAGAGACCCAGTACTTC	NA	TRBV6-2/TRBV6-3	TRBJ2-5	NA
CASSLVPGGAGGTGANVLTF	TGCGCCAGCAGCTTGGTGCCGGGGGGGGCAGGCGGAACTGGGGCCAACGTCCTGACTTTC	TRBD2	TRBV5-1	TRBJ2-6	NA
CASSSGQVGPTDTQYF	TGTGCCAGCAGTTCAGGACAGGTTGGGCCCACAGATACGCAGTATTTT	TRBD1	TRBV2	TRBJ2-3	NA
CASSLMGQVTDTQYF	TGCGCCAGCAGCTTGATGGGACAGGTAACAGATACGCAGTATTTT	TRBD1	TRBV5-1	TRBJ2-3	NA
CASSSHSGGMGDTQYF	TGTGCCAGCAGCTCACATAGCGGGGGGATGGGAGATACGCAGTATTTT	TRBD2	TRBV7-3	TRBJ2-3	few
CASSQEGSTQYF	TGTGCCAGCAGCCAAGAAGGCTCTACGCAGTATTTT	NA	TRBV14	TRBJ2-3	NA
CASSERYEGSSTDTQYF	TGTGCCAGCAGTGAACGATATGAAGGATCTAGCACAGATACGCAGTATTTT	NA	TRBV25-1	TRBJ2-3	NA
CSVEGDTSSYEQYF	TGCAGCGTAGAGGGGGACACCTCCTCCTACGAGCAGTACTTC	NA	TRBV29-1	TRBJ2-7	NA
CASSWGLAGETQYF	TGTGCCAGCAGCTGGGGACTAGCGGGAGAGACCCAGTACTTC	TRBD2	TRBV7-2	TRBJ2-5	once
CASSSITSGGRETQYF	TGTGCCAGCAGCTCTATCACTAGCGGGGGCCGGGAGACCCAGTACTTC	TRBD2	TRBV7-9	TRBJ2-5	NA
CASSPTRRRETQYF	TGTGCCAGCAGCCCGACCAGAAGGCGGGAGACCCAGTACTTC	NA	TRBV4-2	TRBJ2-5	NA
CSARLPGTDTQYF	TGCAGTGCTAGACTCCCAGGGACAGATACGCAGTATTTT	NA	TRBV20-1	TRBJ2-3	many
CSAPGARNEQFF	TGCAGTGCTCCGGGGGCGCGGAATGAGCAGTTCTTC	NA	TRBV20-1	TRBJ2-1	many
CAWIYYPSGSNGYTF	TGTGCCTGGATTTATTACCCCTCAGGCAGCAATGGCTACACCTTC	NA	TRBV30	TRBJ1-2	NA
CASSFIGRTEGGELFF	TGCGCCAGCAGCTTCATTGGAAGAACCGAAGGAGGGGAGCTGTTTTTT	NA	TRBV4-1	TRBJ2-2	few
CAWNRVGEQFF	TGTGCCTGGAACAGGGTGGGAGAGCAGTTCTTC	NA	TRBV30	TRBJ2-1	once
CASSANGGPDTQYF	TGTGCCAGCAGCGCGAACGGGGGCCCAGATACGCAGTATTTT	NA	TRBV11-1	TRBJ2-3	NA
CASSSRQGRGPDTQYF	TGTGCCAGCAGCTCGAGACAGGGGAGGGGTCCAGATACGCAGTATTTT	NA	TRBV7-8	TRBJ2-3	few
CASRSGGEAFF	TGTGCCAGCAGGTCAGGGGGTGAAGCTTTCTTT	TRBD1	TRBV3-1	TRBJ1-1	few
CASSYKGTAYGYTF	TGTGCCAGCAGTTACAAGGGGACCGCCTATGGCTACACCTTC	NA	TRBV6-5	TRBJ1-2	NA
CASSFLDRKEAFF	TGTGCCAGCAGCTTCCTCGACAGGAAAGAAGCTTTCTTT	NA	TRBV7-9	TRBJ1-1	few
CASSFRDAYQETQYF	TGCGCCAGCAGCTTCCGGGACGCCTACCAAGAGACCCAGTACTTC	NA	TRBV5-1	TRBJ2-5	NA
CASSLSGGPRDTQYF	TGTGCCAGCAGTCTTAGCGGGGGCCCCCGAGATACGCAGTATTTT	TRBD2	TRBV6-5	TRBJ2-3	few
CASRGTLAAEQYF	TGTGCCAGCAGGGGAACCCTAGCGGCCGAGCAGTACTTC	TRBD2	TRBV6-1	TRBJ2-7	few
CASSGTGFHEQYF	TGTGCCAGCAGCGGGACAGGGTTCCACGAGCAGTACTTC	TRBD1	TRBV28	TRBJ2-7	few
CATTSHSEAFF	TGTGCCACCACTAGTCATAGTGAAGCTTTCTTT	NA	TRBV15	TRBJ1-1	NA
CATRRRGNQETQYF	TGTGCCACCAGGAGGAGGGGGAACCAAGAGACCCAGTACTTC	NA	TRBV15	TRBJ2-5	NA
CASSLAGGRFPEQYF	TGCGCCAGCAGCTTGGCCGGGGGTAGATTCCCCGAGCAGTACTTC	NA	TRBV5-1	TRBJ2-7	NA
CATSKQRSNEKLFF	TGTGCCACCAGCAAACAGCGGTCCAATGAAAAACTGTTTTTT	NA	TRBV15	TRBJ1-4	NA
CASSLESFRETQYF	TGTGCCAGCAGCTTGGAAAGTTTTCGCGAGACCCAGTACTTC	NA	TRBV7-9	TRBJ2-5	NA
CASSPSRIYEQYF	TGTGCCAGCAGCCCCAGTCGTATCTACGAGCAGTACTTC	NA	TRBV27	TRBJ2-7	few
CASSFQGLDEKLFF	TGCGCCAGCAGCTTTCAGGGGTTGGATGAAAAACTGTTTTTT	NA	TRBV5-1	TRBJ1-4	NA
CSASRGDRTEAFF	TGCAGTGCTAGTCGGGGGGATAGAACTGAAGCTTTCTTT	NA	TRBV20-1	TRBJ1-1	NA
CASRGQPSTDTQYF	TGTGCCAGCAGGGGACAGCCTAGCACAGATACGCAGTATTTT	TRBD1	TRBV6-2/TRBV6-3	TRBJ2-3	few
CSAQEVGPGQYF	TGCAGCGCCCAAGAGGTTGGCCCGGGGCAGTACTTC	NA	TRBV29-1	TRBJ2-7	many
CASSRAFQETQYF	TGTGCCAGCAGCCGGGCGTTCCAAGAGACCCAGTACTTC	NA	TRBV7-3	TRBJ2-5	few
CAWSGTDEAFF	TGTGCCTGGAGTGGGACAGATGAAGCTTTCTTT	NA	TRBV30	TRBJ1-1	NA
CSAQYPSTGEAFF	TGCAGTGCTCAATACCCTTCGACTGGAGAAGCTTTCTTT	NA	TRBV20-1	TRBJ1-1	NA
CSVDKGRGYEQYF	TGCAGCGTTGATAAGGGCAGGGGTTACGAGCAGTACTTC	NA	TRBV29-1	TRBJ2-7	NA
CASSSSGGTNEKLFF	TGTGCCAGCAGTTCCTCGGGGGGAACTAATGAAAAACTGTTTTTT	NA	TRBV6-5	TRBJ1-4	few
CASSYVEGGELFF	TGTGCCAGCAGTTACGTGGAGGGCGGGGAGCTGTTTTTT	NA	TRBV6-2/TRBV6-3	TRBJ2-2	NA
CASSLGGQYSGNTIYF	TGTGCCAGCAGCTTAGGGGGACAGTACTCTGGAAACACCATATATTTT	TRBD1	TRBV7-2	TRBJ1-3	NA
CASSPTAGGPVDTQYF	TGTGCCAGCAGCCCCACGGCGGGGGGGCCGGTAGATACGCAGTATTTT	TRBD2	TRBV7-2	TRBJ2-3	many
CASGQGHGYTF	TGTGCCAGCGGACAGGGTCATGGCTACACCTTC	TRBD1	TRBV6-5	TRBJ1-2	few
CASRGEGRGYTF	TGTGCCAGCAGGGGGGAGGGGAGAGGCTACACCTTC	NA	TRBV12-3/TRBV12-4	TRBJ1-2	NA
CASGWDRRGETQYF	TGTGCCAGCGGTTGGGACAGACGGGGTGAGACCCAGTACTTC	TRBD1	TRBV28	TRBJ2-5	NA
CASREQGIYTEAFF	TGTGCCAGCAGAGAGCAGGGGATATATACTGAAGCTTTCTTT	NA	TRBV27	TRBJ1-1	NA